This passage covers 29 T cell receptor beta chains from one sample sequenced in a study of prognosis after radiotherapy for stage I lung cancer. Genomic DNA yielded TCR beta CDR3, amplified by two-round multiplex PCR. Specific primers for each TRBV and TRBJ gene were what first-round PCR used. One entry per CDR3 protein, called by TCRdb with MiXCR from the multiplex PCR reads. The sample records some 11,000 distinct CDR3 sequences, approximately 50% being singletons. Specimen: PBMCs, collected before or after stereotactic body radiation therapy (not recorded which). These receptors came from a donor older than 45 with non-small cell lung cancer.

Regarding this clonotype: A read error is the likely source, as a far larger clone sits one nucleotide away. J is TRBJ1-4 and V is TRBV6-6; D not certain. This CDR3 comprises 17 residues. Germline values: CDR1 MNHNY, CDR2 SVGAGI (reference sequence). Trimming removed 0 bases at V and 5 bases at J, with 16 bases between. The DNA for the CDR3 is TGTGCCAGCAGTTACTCGGTCAGCCTTCGTCAAAATGAAAAACTGTTTTTT. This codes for CASSYSVSLRQNEKLFF.

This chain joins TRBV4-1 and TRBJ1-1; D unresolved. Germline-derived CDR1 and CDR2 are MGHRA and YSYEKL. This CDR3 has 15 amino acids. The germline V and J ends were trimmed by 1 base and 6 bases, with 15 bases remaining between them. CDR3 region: CASSQAAEIFAEAFF. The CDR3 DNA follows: TGCGCCAGCAGCCAAGCCGCGGAGATATTCGCTGAAGCTTTCTTT.

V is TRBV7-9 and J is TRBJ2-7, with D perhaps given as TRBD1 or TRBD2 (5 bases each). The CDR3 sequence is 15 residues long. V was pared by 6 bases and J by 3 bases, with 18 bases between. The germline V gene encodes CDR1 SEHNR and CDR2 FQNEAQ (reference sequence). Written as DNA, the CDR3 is TGTGCCAGCAGGAAGCTGCCCCCGGGACGCTACGAGCAGTACTTC. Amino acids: CASRKLPPGRYEQYF.

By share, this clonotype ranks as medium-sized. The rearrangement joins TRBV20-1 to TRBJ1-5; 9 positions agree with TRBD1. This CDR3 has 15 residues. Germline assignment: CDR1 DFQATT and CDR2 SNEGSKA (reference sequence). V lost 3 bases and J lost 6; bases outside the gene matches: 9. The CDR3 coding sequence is TGCAGTGCTAGTGGGACAGGGAGTCCCAGTCAGCCCCAGCATTTT. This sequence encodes CSASGTGSPSQPQHF.

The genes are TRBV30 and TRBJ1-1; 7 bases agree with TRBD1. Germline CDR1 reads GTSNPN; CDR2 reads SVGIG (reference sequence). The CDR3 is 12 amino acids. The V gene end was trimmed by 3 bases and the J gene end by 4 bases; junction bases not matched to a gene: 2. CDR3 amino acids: CAWRTGVTEAFF. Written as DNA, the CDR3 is TGTGCCTGGAGAACAGGGGTCACTGAAGCTTTCTTT. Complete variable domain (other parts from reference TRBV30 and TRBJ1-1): SQTIHQWPATLVQPVGSPLSLECTVEGTSNPNLYWYRQAAGRGLQLLFYSVGIGQISSEVPQNLSASRPQDRQFILSSKKLLLSDSGFYLCAWRTGVTEAFFGQGTRLTVV.

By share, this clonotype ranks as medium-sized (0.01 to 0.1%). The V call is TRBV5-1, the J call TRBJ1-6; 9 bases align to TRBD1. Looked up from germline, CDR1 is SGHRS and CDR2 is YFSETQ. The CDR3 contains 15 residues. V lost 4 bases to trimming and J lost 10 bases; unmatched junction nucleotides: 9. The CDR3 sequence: CASSVQGAQGSPLHF. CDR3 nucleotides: TGCGCCAGCAGCGTACAGGGGGCGCAGGGATCACCCCTCCACTTT.

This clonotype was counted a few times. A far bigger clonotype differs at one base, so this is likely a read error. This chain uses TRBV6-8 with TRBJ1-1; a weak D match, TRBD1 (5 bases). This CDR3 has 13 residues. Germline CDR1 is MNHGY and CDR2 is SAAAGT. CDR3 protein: CASNYQGRDEAFF. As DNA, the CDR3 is TGTGCCAGCAATTACCAGGGTAGGGATGAAGCTTTCTTT.

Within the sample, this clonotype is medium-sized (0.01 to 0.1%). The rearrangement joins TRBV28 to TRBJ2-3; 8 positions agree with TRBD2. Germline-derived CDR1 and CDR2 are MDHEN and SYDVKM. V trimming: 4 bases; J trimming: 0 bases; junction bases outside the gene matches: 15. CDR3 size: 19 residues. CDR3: CASSSQSYTLAVSTDTQYF. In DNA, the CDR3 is TGTGCCAGCAGTTCGCAATCATATACACTAGCGGTTAGCACAGATACGCAGTATTTT.

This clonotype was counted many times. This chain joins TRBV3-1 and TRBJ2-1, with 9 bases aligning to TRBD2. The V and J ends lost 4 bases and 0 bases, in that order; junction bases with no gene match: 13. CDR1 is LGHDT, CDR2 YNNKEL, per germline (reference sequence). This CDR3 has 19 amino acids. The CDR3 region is CASSRSGLAGGDSYNEQFF. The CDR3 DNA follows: TGTGCCAGCAGCCGCTCGGGACTAGCCGGAGGGGACTCCTACAATGAGCAGTTCTTC.

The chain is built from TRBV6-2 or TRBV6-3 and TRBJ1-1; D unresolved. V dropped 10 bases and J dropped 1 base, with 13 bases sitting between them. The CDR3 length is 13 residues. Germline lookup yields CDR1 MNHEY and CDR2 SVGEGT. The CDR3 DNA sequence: TGTGCCAACGGCTGGTGTGCGAACACTGAAGCTTTCTTT. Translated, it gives CANGWCANTEAFF.

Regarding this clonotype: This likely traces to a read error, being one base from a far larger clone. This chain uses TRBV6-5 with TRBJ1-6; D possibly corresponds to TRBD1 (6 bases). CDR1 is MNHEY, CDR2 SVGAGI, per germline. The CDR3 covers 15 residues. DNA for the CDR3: TGTGCCATCAGTCCCCAACAGGGTAGGAATTCACCCCTCCACTTT. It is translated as CAISPQQGRNSPLHF.

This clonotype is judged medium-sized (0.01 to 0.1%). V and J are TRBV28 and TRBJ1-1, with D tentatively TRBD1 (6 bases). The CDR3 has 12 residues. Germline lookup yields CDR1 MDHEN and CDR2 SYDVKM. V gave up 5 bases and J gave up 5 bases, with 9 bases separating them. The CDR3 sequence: CASSQGGTEAFF. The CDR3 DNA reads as TGTGCCAGCAGTCAAGGGGGGACTGAAGCTTTCTTT.

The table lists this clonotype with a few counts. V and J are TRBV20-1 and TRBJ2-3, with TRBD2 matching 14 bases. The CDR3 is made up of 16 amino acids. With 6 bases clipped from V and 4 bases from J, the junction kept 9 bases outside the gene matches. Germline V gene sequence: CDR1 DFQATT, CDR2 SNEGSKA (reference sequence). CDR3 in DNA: TGCAGTGCGTCCGGGACTAGCGGGGGATTGGCAGATACGCAGTATTTT. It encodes CSASGTSGGLADTQYF.

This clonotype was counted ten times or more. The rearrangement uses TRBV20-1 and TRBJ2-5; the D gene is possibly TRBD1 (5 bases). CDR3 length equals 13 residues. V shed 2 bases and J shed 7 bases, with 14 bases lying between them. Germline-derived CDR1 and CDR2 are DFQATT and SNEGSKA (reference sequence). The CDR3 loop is CSARQGTAGTQYF. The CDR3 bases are TGCAGTGCTAGACAGGGCACGGCCGGGACCCAGTACTTC.

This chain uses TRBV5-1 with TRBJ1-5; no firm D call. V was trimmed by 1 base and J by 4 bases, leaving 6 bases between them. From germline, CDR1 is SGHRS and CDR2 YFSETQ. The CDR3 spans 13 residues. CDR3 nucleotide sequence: TGCGCCAGCAGCTTGATGTGGAATCAGCCCCAGCATTTT. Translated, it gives CASSLMWNQPQHF.

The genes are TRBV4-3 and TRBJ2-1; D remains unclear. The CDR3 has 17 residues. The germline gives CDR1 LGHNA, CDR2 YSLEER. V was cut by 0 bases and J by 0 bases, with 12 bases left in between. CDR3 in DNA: TGCGCCAGCAGCCAAGATTCCCGCTGGGTCTCCTACAATGAGCAGTTCTTC. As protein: CASSQDSRWVSYNEQFF.

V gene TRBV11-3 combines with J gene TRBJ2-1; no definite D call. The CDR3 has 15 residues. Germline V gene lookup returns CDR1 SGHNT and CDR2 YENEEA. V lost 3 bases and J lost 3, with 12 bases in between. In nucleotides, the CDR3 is TGTGCCAGCAGCTTTGGTGGCGGAGACTACAATGAGCAGTTCTTC. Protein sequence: CASSFGGGDYNEQFF. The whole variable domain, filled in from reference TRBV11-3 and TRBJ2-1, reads EAGVVQSPRYKIIEKKQPVAFWCNPISGHNTLYWYLQNLGQGPELLIRYENEEAVDDSQLPKDRFSAERLKGVDSTLKIQPAELGDSAVYLCASSFGGGDYNEQFFGPGTRLTVL.

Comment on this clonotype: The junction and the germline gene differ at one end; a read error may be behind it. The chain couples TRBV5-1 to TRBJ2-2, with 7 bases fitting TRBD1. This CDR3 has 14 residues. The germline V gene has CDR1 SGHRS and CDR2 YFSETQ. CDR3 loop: CASYLGTDTGELFF. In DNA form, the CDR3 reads TGCGCCAGCTATTTAGGGACAGACACCGGAGAGCTGTTTTTT. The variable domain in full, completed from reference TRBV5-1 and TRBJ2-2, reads KAGVTQTPRYLIKTRGQQVTLSCSPISGHRSVSWYQQTPGQGLQFLFEYFSETQRNKGNFPGRFSGRQFSNSRSEMNVSTLELGDSALYLCASYLGTDTGELFFGEGSRLTVL.

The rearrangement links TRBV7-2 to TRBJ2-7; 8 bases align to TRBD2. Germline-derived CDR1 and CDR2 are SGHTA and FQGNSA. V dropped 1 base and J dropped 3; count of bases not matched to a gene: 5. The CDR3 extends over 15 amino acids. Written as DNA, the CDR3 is TGTGCCAGCAGCTTAGGCGGGGGGATAAACTACGAGCAGTACTTC. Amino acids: CASSLGGGINYEQYF. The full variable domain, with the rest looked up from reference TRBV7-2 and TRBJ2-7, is GAGVSQSPSNKVTEKGKDVELRCDPISGHTALYWYRQSLGQGLEFLIYFQGNSAPDKSGLPSDRFSAERTGGSVSTLTIQRTQQEDSAVYLCASSLGGGINYEQYFGPGTRLTVT.

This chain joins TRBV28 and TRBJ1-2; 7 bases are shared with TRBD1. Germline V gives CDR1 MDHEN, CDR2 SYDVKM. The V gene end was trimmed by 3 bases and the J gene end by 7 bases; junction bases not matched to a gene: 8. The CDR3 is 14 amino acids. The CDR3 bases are TGTGCCAGCAGTTTCGAGGGGGCTTTGGGTGGCTACACCTTC. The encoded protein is CASSFEGALGGYTF.

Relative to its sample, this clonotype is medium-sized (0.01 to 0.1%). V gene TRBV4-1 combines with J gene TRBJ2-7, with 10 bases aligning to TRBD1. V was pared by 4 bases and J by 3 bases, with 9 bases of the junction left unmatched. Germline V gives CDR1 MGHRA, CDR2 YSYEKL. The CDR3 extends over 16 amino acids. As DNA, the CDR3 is TGCGCCAGCAGCCGGAACCGGGACAGGGGATTCTACGAGCAGTACTTC. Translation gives CASSRNRDRGFYEQYF.

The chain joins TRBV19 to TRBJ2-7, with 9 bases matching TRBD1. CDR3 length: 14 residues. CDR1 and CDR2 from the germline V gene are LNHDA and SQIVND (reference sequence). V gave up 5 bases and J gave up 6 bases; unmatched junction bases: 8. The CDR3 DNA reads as TGTGCCAGTAGTCTCCGAGGACAGGGGCGCGAGCAGTACTTC. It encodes CASSLRGQGREQYF.

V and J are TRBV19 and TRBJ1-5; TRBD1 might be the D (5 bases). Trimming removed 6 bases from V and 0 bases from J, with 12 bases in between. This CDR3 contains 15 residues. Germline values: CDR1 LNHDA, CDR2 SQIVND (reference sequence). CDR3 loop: CASRPGHYSNQPQHF. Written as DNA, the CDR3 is TGTGCCAGTAGACCTGGACACTATAGCAATCAGCCCCAGCATTTT.

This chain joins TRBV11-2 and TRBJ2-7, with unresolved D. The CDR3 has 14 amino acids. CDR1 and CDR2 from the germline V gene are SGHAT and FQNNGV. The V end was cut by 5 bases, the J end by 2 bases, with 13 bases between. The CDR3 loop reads CASSQRTDTYEQYF. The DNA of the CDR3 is TGTGCCAGCAGCCAACGGACGGATACCTACGAGCAGTACTTC.

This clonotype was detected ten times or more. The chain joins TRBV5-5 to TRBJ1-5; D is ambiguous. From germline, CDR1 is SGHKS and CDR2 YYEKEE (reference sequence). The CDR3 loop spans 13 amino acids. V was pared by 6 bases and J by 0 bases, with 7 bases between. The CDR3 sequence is CASTIDSNQPQHF. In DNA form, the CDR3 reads TGTGCCAGCACCATTGATAGCAATCAGCCCCAGCATTTT.

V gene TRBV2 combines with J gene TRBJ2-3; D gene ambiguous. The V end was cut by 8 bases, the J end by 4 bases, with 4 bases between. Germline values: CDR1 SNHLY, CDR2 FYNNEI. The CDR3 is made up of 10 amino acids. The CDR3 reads CASGADTQYF. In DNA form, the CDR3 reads TGTGCCAGCGGGGCAGATACGCAGTATTTT.

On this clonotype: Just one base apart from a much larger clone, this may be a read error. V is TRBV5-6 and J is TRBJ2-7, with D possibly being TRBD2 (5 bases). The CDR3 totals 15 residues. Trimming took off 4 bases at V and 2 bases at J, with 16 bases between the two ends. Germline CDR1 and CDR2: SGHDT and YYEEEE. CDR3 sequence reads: CASSPPAGNPYEQYF. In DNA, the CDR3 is TGTGCCAGCAGCCCCCCGGCCGGGAATCCCTACGAGCAGTACTTC.

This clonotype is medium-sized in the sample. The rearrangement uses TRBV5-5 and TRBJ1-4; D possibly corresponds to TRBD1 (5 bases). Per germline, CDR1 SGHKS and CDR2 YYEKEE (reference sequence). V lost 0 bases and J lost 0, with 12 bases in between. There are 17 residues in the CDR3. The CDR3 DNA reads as TGTGCCAGCAGCTTGGGGATTACAGGTGCAACTAATGAAAAACTGTTTTTT. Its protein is CASSLGITGATNEKLFF.

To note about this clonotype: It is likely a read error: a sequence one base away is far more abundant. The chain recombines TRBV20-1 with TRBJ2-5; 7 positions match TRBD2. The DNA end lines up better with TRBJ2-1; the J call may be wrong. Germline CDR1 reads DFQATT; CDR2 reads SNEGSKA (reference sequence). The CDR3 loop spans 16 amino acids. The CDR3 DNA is TGCAGTGCTGGAGGACTGATCGGGAGGACTTACAATGAGCAGTTCTTC. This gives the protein CSAGGLIGRTYNEQFF.